This paragraph reports one TCR beta chain. This clonotype was found many times. Its recognized antigen is unknown. The record has no base qualities; no much larger clone is one base away. The cysteine opens and the phenylalanine closes a CDR3 of 14 amino acids. CDR3 DNA is the only sequence kept; it has 42 bases, read in frame from the first base. CDR1 and CDR2 are drawn from the germline V gene (reference sequence): SEHNR, FQNEAQ. Trimming costs V 3 bases and J 4 bases, and their ends lie 13 bases apart. The record originates from a study of identical twins (dated by TCRdb to the mid-2010s). Regarding the complete study: To test whether fetal clonotypes persist, the study used deep sequencing on TCR alpha and beta repertoires from monozygotic twins, unrelated adults of various ages, and cord blood. Replicate twin experiments were performed at different times using different library preparation protocols to rule out contamination. Overall study results and their limits: A weaker excess of twin sharing was found in beta out-of-frame sequences because the signal-to-noise ratio was lowered by fewer shared sequences. Because the same donors could not be followed over many years, the conclusions relied on cross-sectional statistical analysis. In monozygotic twins, out-of-frame TCR alpha sharing was systematically underestimated by recombination models, although the models agreed with sharing between unrelated individuals. Zero-insertion analyses could be partly confounded by invariant T cells such as MAIT and iNKT, though diverse VJ usage argued against such confounding for most clonotypes. Compared with coincidental sharing between unrelated individuals, an excess of low generation-probability sequences was observed among out-of-frame TCR alpha sequences shared between twins. Fewer insertions were carried by abundant cord blood beta clonotypes, a similar but weaker trend appeared in young adult naive repertoires, and no such trend appeared in memory repertoires.

Only healthy Caucasian donors were included. Three pairs of female monozygotic twins, all aged roughly 18 to 29 years, were included in the twin cohort. The RNA used for TCR libraries was isolated from peripheral blood mononuclear cells. Receptor amplification or capture employed 5' RACE. Sequencer: Illumina HiSeq 2000. Template switching added a universal primer binding site, and the final cDNA carried a unique molecular identifier that allowed TCR cDNA molecules to be counted accurately. First-strand cDNA for TCR alpha and beta chains was synthesized from specific primers in the conserved constant-segment region. To control for contamination, every cDNA library carried two barcodes: a SMART-Mk sample barcode plus Illumina barcodes. TruSeq adapter sequences and Illumina sample barcodes were added in two successive PCR steps. TCR alpha and beta cDNA libraries were sequenced on the Illumina HiSeq platform with custom primers. As for the original processing: Unique molecular identifiers were extracted from raw reads with MiGEC, and CDR3 positions were determined with MiXCR. For each individual, recombination models were inferred using an EM algorithm with the repgenHMM and IGoR tools. Shared clonotypes were analyzed with the tcR package in R, and sharing was normalized by the product of cloneset sizes. To study raw recombination without the effects of thymic and clonal selection, out-of-frame nonproductive sequences were analyzed. The public reads were reanalyzed by TCRdb: fastp trimming at Q25, MiXCR alignment, in-frame beta chains only. CDR3 protein duplicates are merged, each entry listing the most common genes and DNA. Here the V and J calls rest on TCRdb's processing, not on the authors' analysis. This sample has hundreds of thousands of distinct CDR3 sequences in its table, and 18% of those were observed once. The ten most abundant clones make up around 14% of the sample.

This sample also appeared in a second study, on T cells expressing NK-cell markers. As the second study states: TCR beta-chain repertoires were profiled in sorted CD3+CD56+NKG2C+, CD3+CD56+NKG2C- and CD3+CD56-NKG2C+ T-cell subsets from about 8 donors. Of the eight sequenced donors, seven were found to be HCMV-seropositive and one was found to be HCMV-seronegative. In several experiments an anti-gammadeltaTCR antibody was added to restrict sorting to alphabetaTCR-expressing T cells. In roughly 6 donors, the dominant CD3+CD56+NKG2C+ clonotypes ranked among the top 10 CD8+ clonotypes, making up roughly 1.0-8% of CD8+ T cells. Those dominant clonotypes were again the most abundant among CD3+CD56-NKG2C+ cells in a handful of donors, at roughly 25-60.1%. Whether the expanded NKG2C-expressing T cell clones were specific for HCMV antigens remained unclear. All eight donors whose samples were sequenced were randomly selected healthy volunteers, three of them men and five women. A commercial ELISA kit detecting HCMV-specific IgG in serum was used to determine HCMV serostatus. For about 6 donors, unsorted PBMC were also used to sequence bulk peripheral blood T-cell repertoires. Reads were demultiplexed and grouped by UMI with MIGEC, and clonotypes were assembled and quantified with MiTCR. To remove erroneous sequences, TCR cDNA sequences were retained only when supported by two or more reads. Downstream repertoire analysis used the tcR package, and clonotypes were matched across fractions by CDR3 nucleotide sequence plus V segment. Antigen specificity was annotated against VDJdb with VDJmatch, allowing one amino acid substitution in CDR3.

The specimen sequenced was PBMCs. The receptor chain draws on TRBV7-9 and TRBJ2-7; too little of a D gene remains to name it. The receptor comes from a woman under 30 in good health. The CDR3 in this case is CASSLEAILYEQYF. The sequenced DNA: TGTGCCAGCAGCTTGGAAGCGATCCTTTACGAGCAGTACTTC.